The next 7 T cell receptor beta chains were all read from a single sample in a study of CD8 T cells in ankylosing spondylitis. TCRdb re-called the 5' RACE reads with MiXCR, one entry per CDR3 protein. The sample holds roughly 64,000 distinct CDR3 sequences; more than 5.5% are singletons and the top ten take roughly 4.8%. The specimen sequenced was synovial fluid, either unsorted or a sorted T cell fraction (not recorded which). The source of these receptors is a male donor with ankylosing spondylitis.

J is TRBJ2-3 and V is TRBV20-1; D is undetermined. This CDR3 comprises 15 residues. Germline loops: CDR1 DFQATT, CDR2 SNEGSKA (reference sequence). V shed 1 base and J shed 2 bases, with 13 bases lying between them. The CDR3 loop reads CSARASLGYTDTQYF. As DNA, the CDR3 is TGCAGTGCTAGAGCCTCACTGGGTTACACAGATACGCAGTATTTT.

The chain has TRBV7-2 and TRBJ1-6; D gene ambiguous. Germline CDR1 is SGHTA and CDR2 is FQGNSA. The CDR3 length is 15 residues. V was pared by 4 bases and J by 5 bases, with 12 bases between. CDR3 DNA sequence: TGTGCCAGCAGCTCCCGAGACCCTAATAATTCACCCCTCCACTTT. Its translation: CASSSRDPNNSPLHF.

The sample holds a few counts of this clonotype. The chain links TRBV6-1 to TRBJ2-6, with D perhaps TRBD1 (5 bases). The germline gives CDR1 MNHNS, CDR2 SASEGT. The V end lost 6 bases, the J end lost 1 base, and 7 bases lay between the germline ends. CDR3 length: 14 amino acids. The CDR3 spells CASRRQSGANVLTF. Written as DNA, the CDR3 is TGTGCCAGCAGACGACAGTCTGGGGCCAACGTCCTGACTTTC.

In its sample, this clonotype was seen many times. This chain connects TRBV10-1 to TRBJ2-1; D remains unclear. The germline V and J ends were trimmed by 0 bases and 0 bases, with 12 bases remaining between them. The germline V gene encodes CDR1 WNHNN and CDR2 SYGVQD (reference sequence). The CDR3 has 17 amino acids. The CDR3 spells CASSESWASSSYNEQFF. The CDR3 DNA follows: TGCGCCAGCAGTGAGTCGTGGGCGAGCAGCTCCTACAATGAGCAGTTCTTC.

This clonotype was detected only a few times. The rearrangement links TRBV27 to TRBJ2-5; D may correspond to TRBD1 or TRBD2 (5 bases each). The CDR3 is 17 residues long. The germline gives CDR1 MNHEY, CDR2 SMNVEV (reference sequence). Trimming left V 1 base short and J 2 bases short, with 17 bases between. CDR3 sequence reads: CASSLYGGRIQQETQYF. The CDR3 DNA sequence: TGTGCCAGCAGTTTATATGGGGGACGAATACAACAAGAGACCCAGTACTTC.

In this sample, this clonotype turned up a few times. The chain links TRBV7-9 to TRBJ1-1, with a possible D match to TRBD1 (5 bases). The CDR3 has 15 amino acids. V was trimmed by 5 bases and J by 4 bases, leaving 17 bases between them. The germline V gene has CDR1 SEHNR and CDR2 FQNEAQ (reference sequence). CDR3 in DNA: TGTGCCAGCAGCCCCTGGGGTCAGGGCGGCACTGAAGCTTTCTTT. Translating it yields CASSPWGQGGTEAFF.

This clonotype was seen more than once but under ten times. V and J are TRBV19 and TRBJ2-1, with TRBD1 matching 10 bases. Germline values: CDR1 LNHDA, CDR2 SQIVND (reference sequence). Trimming cost V 0 bases and J 6 bases; bases outside gene matches: 8. The CDR3 consists of 17 residues. Written as DNA, the CDR3 is TGTGCCAGTAGTATAGACTCTCCGGGACAGGGGCTCAATGAGCAGTTCTTC. Translated: CASSIDSPGQGLNEQFF.